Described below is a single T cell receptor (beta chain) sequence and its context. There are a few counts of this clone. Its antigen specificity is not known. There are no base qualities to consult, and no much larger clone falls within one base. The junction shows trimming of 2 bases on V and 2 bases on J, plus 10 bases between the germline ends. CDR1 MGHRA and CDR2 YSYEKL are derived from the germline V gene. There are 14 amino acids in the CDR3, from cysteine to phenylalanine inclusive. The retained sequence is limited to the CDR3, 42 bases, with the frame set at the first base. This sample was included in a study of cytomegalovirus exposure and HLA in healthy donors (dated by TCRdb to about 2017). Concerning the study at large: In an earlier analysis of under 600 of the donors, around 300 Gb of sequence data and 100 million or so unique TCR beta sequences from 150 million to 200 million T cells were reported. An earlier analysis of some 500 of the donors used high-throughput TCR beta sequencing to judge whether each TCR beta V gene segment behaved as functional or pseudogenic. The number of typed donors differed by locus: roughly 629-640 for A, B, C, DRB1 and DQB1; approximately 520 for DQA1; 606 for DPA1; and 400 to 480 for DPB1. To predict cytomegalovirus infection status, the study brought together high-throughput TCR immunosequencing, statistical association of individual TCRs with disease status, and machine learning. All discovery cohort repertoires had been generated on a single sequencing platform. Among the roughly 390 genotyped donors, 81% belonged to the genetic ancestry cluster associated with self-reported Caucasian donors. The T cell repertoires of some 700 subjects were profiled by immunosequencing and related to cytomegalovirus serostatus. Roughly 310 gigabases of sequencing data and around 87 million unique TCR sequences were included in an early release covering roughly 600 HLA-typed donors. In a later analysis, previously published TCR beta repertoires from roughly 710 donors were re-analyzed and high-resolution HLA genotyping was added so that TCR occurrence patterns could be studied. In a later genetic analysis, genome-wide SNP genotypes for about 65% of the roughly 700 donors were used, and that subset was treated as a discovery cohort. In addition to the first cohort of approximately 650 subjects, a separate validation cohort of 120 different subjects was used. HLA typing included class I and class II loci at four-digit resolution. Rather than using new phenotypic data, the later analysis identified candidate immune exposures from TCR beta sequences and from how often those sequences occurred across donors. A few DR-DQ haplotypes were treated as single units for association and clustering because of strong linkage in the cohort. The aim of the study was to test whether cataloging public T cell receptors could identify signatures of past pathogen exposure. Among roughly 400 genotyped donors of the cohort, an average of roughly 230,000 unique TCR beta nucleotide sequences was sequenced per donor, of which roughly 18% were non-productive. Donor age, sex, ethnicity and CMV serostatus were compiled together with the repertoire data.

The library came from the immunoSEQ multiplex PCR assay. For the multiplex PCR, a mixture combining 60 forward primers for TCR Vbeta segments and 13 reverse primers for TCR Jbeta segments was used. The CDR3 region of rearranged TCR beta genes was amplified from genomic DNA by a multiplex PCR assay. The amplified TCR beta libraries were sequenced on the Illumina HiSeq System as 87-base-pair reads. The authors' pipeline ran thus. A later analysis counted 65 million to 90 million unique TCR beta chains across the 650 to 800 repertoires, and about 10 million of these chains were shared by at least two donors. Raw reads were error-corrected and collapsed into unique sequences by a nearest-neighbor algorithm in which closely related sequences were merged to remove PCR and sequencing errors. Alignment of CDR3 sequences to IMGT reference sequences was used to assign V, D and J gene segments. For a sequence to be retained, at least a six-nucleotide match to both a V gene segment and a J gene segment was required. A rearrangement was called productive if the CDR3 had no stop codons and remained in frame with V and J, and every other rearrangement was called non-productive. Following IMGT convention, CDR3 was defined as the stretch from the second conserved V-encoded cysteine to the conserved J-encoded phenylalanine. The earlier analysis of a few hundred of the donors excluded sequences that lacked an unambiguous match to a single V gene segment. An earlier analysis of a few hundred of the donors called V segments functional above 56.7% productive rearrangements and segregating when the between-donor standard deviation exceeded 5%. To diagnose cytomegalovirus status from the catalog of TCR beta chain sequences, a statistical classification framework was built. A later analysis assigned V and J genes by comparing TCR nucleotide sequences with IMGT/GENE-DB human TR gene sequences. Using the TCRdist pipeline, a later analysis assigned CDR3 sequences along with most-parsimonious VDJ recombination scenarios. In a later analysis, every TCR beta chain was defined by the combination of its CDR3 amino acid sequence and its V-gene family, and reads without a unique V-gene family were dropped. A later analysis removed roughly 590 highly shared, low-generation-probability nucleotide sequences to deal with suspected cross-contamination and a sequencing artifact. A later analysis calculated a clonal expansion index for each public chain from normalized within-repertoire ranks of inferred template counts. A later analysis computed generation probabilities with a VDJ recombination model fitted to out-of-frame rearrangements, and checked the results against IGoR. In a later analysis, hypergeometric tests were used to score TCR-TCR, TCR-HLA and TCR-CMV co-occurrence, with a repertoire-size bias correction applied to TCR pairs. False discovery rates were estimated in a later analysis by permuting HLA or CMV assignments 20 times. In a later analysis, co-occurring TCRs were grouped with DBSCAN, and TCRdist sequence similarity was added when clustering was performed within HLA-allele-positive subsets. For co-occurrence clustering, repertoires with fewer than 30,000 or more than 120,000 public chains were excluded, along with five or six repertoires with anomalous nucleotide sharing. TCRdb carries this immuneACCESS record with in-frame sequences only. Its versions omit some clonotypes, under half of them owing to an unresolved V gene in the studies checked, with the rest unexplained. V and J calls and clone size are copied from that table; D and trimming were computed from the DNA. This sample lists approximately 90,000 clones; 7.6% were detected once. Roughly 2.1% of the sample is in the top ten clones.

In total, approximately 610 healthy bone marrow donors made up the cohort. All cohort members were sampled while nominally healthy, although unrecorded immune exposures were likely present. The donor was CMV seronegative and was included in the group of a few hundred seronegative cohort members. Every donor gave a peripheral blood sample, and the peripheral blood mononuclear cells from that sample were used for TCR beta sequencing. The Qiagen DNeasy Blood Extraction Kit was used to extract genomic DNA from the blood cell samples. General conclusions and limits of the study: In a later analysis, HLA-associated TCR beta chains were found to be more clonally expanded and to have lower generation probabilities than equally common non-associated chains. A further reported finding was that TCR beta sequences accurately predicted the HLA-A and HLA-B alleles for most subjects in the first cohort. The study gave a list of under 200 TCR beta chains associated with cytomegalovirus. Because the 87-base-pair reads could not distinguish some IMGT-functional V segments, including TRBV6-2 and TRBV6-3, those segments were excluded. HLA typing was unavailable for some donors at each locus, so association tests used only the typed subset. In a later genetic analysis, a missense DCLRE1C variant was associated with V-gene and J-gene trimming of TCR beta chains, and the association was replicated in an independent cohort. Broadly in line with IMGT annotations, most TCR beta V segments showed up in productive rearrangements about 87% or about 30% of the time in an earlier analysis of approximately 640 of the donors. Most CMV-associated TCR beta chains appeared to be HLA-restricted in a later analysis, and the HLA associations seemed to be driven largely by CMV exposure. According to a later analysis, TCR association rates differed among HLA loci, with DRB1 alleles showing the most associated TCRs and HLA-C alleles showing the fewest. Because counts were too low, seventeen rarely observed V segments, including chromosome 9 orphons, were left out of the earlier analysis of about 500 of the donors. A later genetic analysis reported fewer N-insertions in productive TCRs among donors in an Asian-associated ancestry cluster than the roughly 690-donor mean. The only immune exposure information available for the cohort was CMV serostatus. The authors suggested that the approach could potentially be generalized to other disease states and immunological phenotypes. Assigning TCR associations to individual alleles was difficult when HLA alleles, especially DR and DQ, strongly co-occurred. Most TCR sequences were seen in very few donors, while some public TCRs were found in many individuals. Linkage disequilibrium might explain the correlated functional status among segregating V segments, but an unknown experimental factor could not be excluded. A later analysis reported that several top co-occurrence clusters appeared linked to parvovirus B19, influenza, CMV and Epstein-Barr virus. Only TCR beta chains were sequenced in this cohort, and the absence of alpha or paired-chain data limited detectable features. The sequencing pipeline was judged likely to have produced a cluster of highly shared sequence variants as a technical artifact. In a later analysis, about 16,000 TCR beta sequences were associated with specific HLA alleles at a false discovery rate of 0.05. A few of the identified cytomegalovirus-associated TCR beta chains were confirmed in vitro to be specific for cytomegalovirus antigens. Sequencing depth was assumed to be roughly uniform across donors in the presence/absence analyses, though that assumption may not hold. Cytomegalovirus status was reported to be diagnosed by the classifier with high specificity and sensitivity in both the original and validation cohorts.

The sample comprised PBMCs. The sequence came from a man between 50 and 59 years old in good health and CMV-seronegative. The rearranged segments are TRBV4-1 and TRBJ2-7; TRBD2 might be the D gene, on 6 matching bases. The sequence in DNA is TGCGCCAGCAGCCAATTTGCGGGGACCTACGAGCAGTACTTC. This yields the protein CASSQFAGTYEQYF.